The 14 T cell receptor beta chains below were found in one sample sequenced in a study of blood T cell repertoires in COVID-19. Measured with immunoSEQ multiplex PCR; TCRdb has only the in-frame clones, and not every one. The sample lists around 200,000 clones, around 87% occurring once. Sample: peripheral blood. The source is a woman aged 18-29 years who had recovered from COVID-19.

CDR3 amino acids: CASSLEWARGTDTQYF. The CDR3 region has the DNA TGTGCCAGCAGCTTGGAGTGGGCGCGCGGCACAGATACGCAGTATTTT. This chain connects TRBV5-5 to TRBJ2-3; D is uncertain. The CDR3 length is 16 residues. Trimming took 0 bases from V and 1 from J, leaving 12 bases between them. Germline V CDR1 and CDR2: SGHKS, YYEKEE (reference sequence).

The CDR3 reads CASSPGETQYF. Written as DNA, the CDR3 is TGTGCCAGCAGCCCGGGGGAGACCCAGTACTTC. This chain uses TRBV2 with TRBJ2-5; D is possibly TRBD2 (5 bases). CDR3 length equals 11 residues. Germline CDR1 reads SNHLY; CDR2 reads FYNNEI. Trimming shortened V by 6 bases and J by 5 bases, and 7 bases separated the two germline ends.

This sequence joins TRBV7-2 and TRBJ2-2; perhaps TRBD2 as D (5 bases). The germline V gene encodes CDR1 SGHTA and CDR2 FQGNSA. The V and J ends lost 5 bases and 6 bases respectively, with 16 bases between them. CDR3 length equals 15 residues. The CDR3 DNA reads as TGTGCCAGCAGCATATTTACTAGAGCGGCCGGGGAGCTGTTTTTT. It specifies CASSIFTRAAGELFF.

The chain combines TRBV19 with TRBJ1-1; a weak D match, TRBD1 (5 bases). Germline V gene lookup returns CDR1 LNHDA and CDR2 SQIVND (reference sequence). V was pared by 1 base and J by 3 bases, with 9 bases between. CDR3 size: 14 residues. The CDR3 DNA sequence: TGTGCCAGTAGTATAGCTGGAGGGGACACTGAAGCTTTCTTT. Amino acid sequence: CASSIAGGDTEAFF. The complete variable domain, with remaining parts taken from reference TRBV19 and TRBJ1-1, reads DGGITQSPKYLFRKEGQNVTLSCEQNLNHDAMYWYRQDPGQGLRLIYYSQIVNDFQKGDIAEGYSVSREKKESFPLTVTSAQKNPTAFYLCASSIAGGDTEAFFGQGTRLTVV.

V usage is TRBV13 and J usage is TRBJ2-7, with D tentatively TRBD1 (6 bases). Germline CDR1 is PRHDT and CDR2 is FYEKMQ (reference sequence). CDR3 length equals 12 residues. V gave up 6 bases and J gave up 3 bases, with 9 bases separating them. The CDR3 is CASSHRDYEQYF. CDR3 nucleotides: TGTGCCAGCAGTCACAGGGACTACGAGCAGTACTTC. The full variable domain, its missing parts supplied by reference TRBV13 and TRBJ2-7, is AAGVIQSPRHLIKEKRETATLKCYPIPRHDTVYWYQQGPGQDPQFLISFYEKMQSDKGSIPDRFSAQQFSDYHSELNMSSLELGDSALYFCASSHRDYEQYFGPGTRLTVT.

This chain uses TRBV7-9 with TRBJ2-6; 8 bases match TRBD1. Per the germline V gene, CDR1 is SEHNR and CDR2 is FQNEAQ (reference sequence). V lost 4 bases, J lost 4 bases, and 9 bases stayed unmatched. The CDR3 spans 17 residues. The CDR3 bases are TGTGCCAGCAGCTCGCCTACAGGGGGTGAAGGGGCCAACGTCCTGACTTTC. As protein: CASSSPTGGEGANVLTF.

This clone was detected only a few times. The sample carries other DNA sequences with the same CDR3. This chain links TRBV29-1 with TRBJ1-2; tentative D call: TRBD1 (5 bases). With 2 bases removed from V and 4 bases from J, the gap between germline ends came to 5 bases. This CDR3 region has 11 residues. Looked up from germline, CDR1 is SQVTM and CDR2 is ANQGSEA. CDR3 sequence: CSVERGYGYTF. In DNA form, the CDR3 reads TGCAGCGTTGAAAGGGGCTATGGCTACACCTTC.

The CDR3 protein is CASSAPSGGYNSPLHF. CDR3 sequence (DNA): TGTGCCAGCAGTGCCCCTTCTGGGGGGTACAATTCACCCCTCCACTTT. V usage is TRBV6-1 and J usage is TRBJ1-6; D is perhaps TRBD1 (5 bases). V was cut by 4 bases and J by 7 bases, with 17 bases left in between. Germline V CDR1 and CDR2: MNHNS, SASEGT. The CDR3 covers 16 residues.

V and J are TRBV25-1 and TRBJ2-5; 7 bases align to TRBD2. Germline lookup yields CDR1 MGHDK and CDR2 SYGVNS. Germline trimming cut 3 bases from V and 1 base from J; bases unmatched to any gene: 5. The CDR3 spans 15 residues. The CDR3 reads CASSDTLAAQETQYF. In DNA, the CDR3 is TGTGCCAGCAGTGACACCCTAGCGGCCCAAGAGACCCAGTACTTC.

The chain carries TRBV19 and TRBJ2-7; a possible D gene is TRBD1 (5 bases). Trimming removed 5 bases from V and 2 bases from J, with 16 bases in between. CDR1 and CDR2 (germline): LNHDA, SQIVND (reference sequence). The CDR3 totals 15 residues. As DNA, the CDR3 is TGTGCCAGTAGTGGGGTTGATCTGGGGCCCTACGAGCAGTACTTC. Translation gives CASSGVDLGPYEQYF. Complete variable domain (other parts from reference TRBV19 and TRBJ2-7): DGGITQSPKYLFRKEGQNVTLSCEQNLNHDAMYWYRQDPGQGLRLIYYSQIVNDFQKGDIAEGYSVSREKKESFPLTVTSAQKNPTAFYLCASSGVDLGPYEQYFGPGTRLTVT.

The chain has TRBV6-5 and TRBJ2-7, with D tentatively TRBD1 (5 bases). CDR1 is MNHEY, CDR2 SVGAGI, per germline. This CDR3 region has 14 residues. Trimming took 7 bases from V and 3 from J, leaving 16 bases between them. Here the CDR3 reads CASTYGQGLYEQYF. The CDR3 DNA is TGTGCCAGCACCTACGGGCAGGGTCTCTACGAGCAGTACTTC.

This clone was detected once. The chain combines TRBV19 with TRBJ2-7, with D perhaps TRBD1 (5 bases). V lost 5 bases, J lost 4 bases, and 12 bases lay in between. The CDR3 runs to 13 residues. Germline V gene sequence: CDR1 LNHDA, CDR2 SQIVND (reference sequence). Written as DNA, the CDR3 is TGTGCCAGTAGTCTAGGACATTCTTACGAGCAGTACGTC. Residues: CASSLGHSYEQYV.

This chain connects TRBV6-5 to TRBJ2-5, with 9 bases identical to TRBD1. The CDR3 has 11 amino acids. Per germline, CDR1 MNHEY and CDR2 SVGAGI. Trimming took 9 bases from V and 6 from J; bases not matched to a gene: 2. This CDR3 reads CARDRGKTQYF. The CDR3 DNA sequence: TGTGCCAGGGACAGGGGAAAGACCCAGTACTTC.

The chain has TRBV3-1 (or the pseudogene TRBV3-2) and TRBJ2-3; D uncertain. V was trimmed by 1 base and J by 4 bases, leaving 12 bases between them. Germline CDR1 LGHDT, CDR2 YNNKEL (reference sequence). The CDR3 covers 15 residues. The CDR3 DNA reads as TGTGCCAGCAGCCAAGCCACTATTGGTGCAGATACGCAGTATTTT. Residues: CASSQATIGADTQYF.